Each of the 9 T cell receptor beta chains below was sequenced from the same sample in a study of T cell responses to AZD1222 COVID-19 vaccine. Using immunoSEQ multiplex PCR, the repertoire was profiled, and TCRdb retains in-frame clones only, with some absent. Among around 150,000 clones listed, approximately 90% were seen once. The sample consisted of peripheral blood, taken on day 0 of MenACWY control vaccination. Source of these receptors: an adult in good health.

The chain is built from TRBV30 and TRBJ1-2; D gene ambiguous. The CDR3 is 11 amino acids. With 8 bases removed from V and 2 bases from J, the gap between germline ends came to 9 bases. The V gene's germline CDR1 is GTSNPN and CDR2 SVGIG (reference sequence). The CDR3 here is CARRSNYGYTF. The CDR3 region has the DNA TGTGCCCGTCGGAGCAACTATGGCTACACCTTC.

The V call is TRBV11-3, the J call TRBJ2-7, with a weak D call TRBD1 (5 bases). Germline CDR1 SGHNT, CDR2 YENEEA. Trimming pared 1 base from V and 4 bases from J, leaving 17 bases between. CDR3 length equals 16 residues. The CDR3 nucleotides read TGTGCCAGCAGCTTAGGGGGTTTGGGGCCGTTGTACGAGCAGTACTTC. Translating it yields CASSLGGLGPLYEQYF.

J is TRBJ1-4 and V is TRBV11-3; the D is unclear. This CDR3 contains 14 residues. CDR1 is SGHNT and CDR2 is YENEEA in the germline V gene. Trimming removed 3 bases at V and 2 bases at J, with 7 bases between. The CDR3 bases are TGTGCCAGCAGCTTGGGCGGGACTAATGAAAAACTGTTTTTT. Amino acid sequence: CASSLGGTNEKLFF.

This chain uses TRBV5-1 with TRBJ2-2; the D is unclear. The length of the CDR3 is 14 residues. With 3 bases removed from V and 3 bases from J, the gap between germline ends came to 9 bases. CDR1 and CDR2 (germline): SGHRS, YFSETQ. The CDR3 sequence is CASSSTSYTGELFF. The CDR3 coding sequence is TGCGCCAGCAGCTCAACCTCTTACACCGGGGAGCTGTTTTTT.

The V and J genes are TRBV7-2 and TRBJ1-5; the D is unclear. Germline V gene lookup returns CDR1 SGHTA and CDR2 FQGNSA. The V gene lost 3 bases and the J gene lost 3 bases, with 12 bases spanning the gap. CDR3 length: 15 amino acids. For the CDR3, the DNA is TGTGCCAGCAGCTTCAGACTCGGCCCCAATCAGCCCCAGCATTTT. Amino acid sequence: CASSFRLGPNQPQHF.

This clone occurred a few times. V and J are TRBV6-5 and TRBJ1-4, with D possibly TRBD1 on 6 matching bases. The ends were cut back, 6 bases at V and 8 bases at J, with 13 bases in the middle. Germline V gene data show CDR1 as MNHEY and CDR2 as SVGAGI. The length of the CDR3 is 13 residues. CDR3 region: CASRRQAPEKLFF. DNA for the CDR3: TGTGCCAGCAGAAGACAGGCCCCCGAAAAACTGTTTTTT.

The J gene is TRBJ1-1, the V gene TRBV5-1, with D unresolved. Germline V gene lookup returns CDR1 SGHRS and CDR2 YFSETQ. Trimming stripped 1 base from V and 1 base from J, with 5 bases between. The CDR3 runs to 13 residues. CDR3 protein: CASSLNRNTEAFF. The CDR3 DNA follows: TGCGCCAGCAGCTTGAACAGGAACACTGAAGCTTTCTTT.

The chain couples TRBV30 to TRBJ2-5; D is perhaps TRBD1 (5 bases). Trimming stripped 0 bases from V and 4 bases from J, with 9 bases between. The CDR3 loop spans 13 amino acids. The germline CDR1 and CDR2 sequences are GTSNPN and SVGIG (reference sequence). In DNA, the CDR3 is TGTGCCTGGAGTGTACCAGGGCTAGAGACCCAGTACTTC. It is translated as CAWSVPGLETQYF.

Remarks on this clone: Within the sample, other DNA sequences also encode this same CDR3. This chain joins TRBV9 and TRBJ1-6; 7 nucleotides line up with TRBD1. After removal of 3 bases from V and 7 bases from J, the junction contained 4 bases not matched to a gene. Germline V lookup: CDR1 SGDLS, CDR2 YYNGEE. The CDR3 extends over 14 amino acids. In DNA form, the CDR3 reads TGTGCCAGCAGCGACAGGGGTGGGAATTCACCCCTCCACTTT. Protein product: CASSDRGGNSPLHF.